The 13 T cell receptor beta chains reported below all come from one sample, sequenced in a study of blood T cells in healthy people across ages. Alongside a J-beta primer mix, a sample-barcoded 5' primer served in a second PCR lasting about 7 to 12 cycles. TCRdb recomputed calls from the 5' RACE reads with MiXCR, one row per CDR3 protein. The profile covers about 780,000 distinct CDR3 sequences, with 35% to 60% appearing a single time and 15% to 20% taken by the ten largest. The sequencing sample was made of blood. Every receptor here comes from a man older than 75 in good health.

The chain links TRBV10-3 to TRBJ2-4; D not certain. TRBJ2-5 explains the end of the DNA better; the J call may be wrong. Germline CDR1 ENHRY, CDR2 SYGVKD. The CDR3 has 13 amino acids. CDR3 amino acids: CAIMDSWQETQYF. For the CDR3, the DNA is TGTGCCATCATGGATTCTTGGCAAGAGACCCAGTACTTC.

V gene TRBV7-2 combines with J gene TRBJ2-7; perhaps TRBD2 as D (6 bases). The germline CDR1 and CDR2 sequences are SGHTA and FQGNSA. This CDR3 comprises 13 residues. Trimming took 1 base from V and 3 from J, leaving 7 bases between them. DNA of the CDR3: TGTGCCAGCAGCTTAGTAGCGGTCTACGAGCAGTACTTC. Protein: CASSLVAVYEQYF.

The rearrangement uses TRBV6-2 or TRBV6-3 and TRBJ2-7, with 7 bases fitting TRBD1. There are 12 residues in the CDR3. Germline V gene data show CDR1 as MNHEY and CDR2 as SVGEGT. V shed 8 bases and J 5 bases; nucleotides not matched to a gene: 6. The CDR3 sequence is CASGTVSNEQYF. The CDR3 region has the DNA TGTGCCAGCGGGACAGTATCTAACGAGCAGTACTTC.

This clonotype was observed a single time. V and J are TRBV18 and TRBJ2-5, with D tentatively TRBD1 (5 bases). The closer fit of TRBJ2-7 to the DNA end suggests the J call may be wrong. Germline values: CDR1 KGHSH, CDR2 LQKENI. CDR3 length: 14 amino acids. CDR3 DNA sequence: TGTGCCAGCTCACAGGCGACAGCCCTGGACGAGCAGTACTTC. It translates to CASSQATALDEQYF.

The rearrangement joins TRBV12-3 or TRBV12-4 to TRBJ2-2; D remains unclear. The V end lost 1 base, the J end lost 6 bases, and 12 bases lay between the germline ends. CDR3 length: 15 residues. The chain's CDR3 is CASSLVRTGSGELFF. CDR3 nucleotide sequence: TGTGCCAGCAGTTTAGTCCGGACCGGGTCCGGGGAGCTGTTTTTT.

Here the CDR3 reads CSARDQGAAGGLPDTQYF. In DNA, the CDR3 is TGCAGTGCTAGAGATCAGGGAGCGGCGGGAGGGCTCCCAGATACGCAGTATTTT. The rearrangement links TRBV20-1 to TRBJ2-3, with 9 bases lining up with TRBD2. J lost 4 bases, V lost 0 bases, and 14 bases had no gene match. Germline assignment: CDR1 DFQATT and CDR2 SNEGSKA (reference sequence). This CDR3 spans 18 amino acids.

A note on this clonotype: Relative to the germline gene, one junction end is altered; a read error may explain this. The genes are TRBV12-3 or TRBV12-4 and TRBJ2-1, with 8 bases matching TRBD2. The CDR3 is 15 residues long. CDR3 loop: CASSFPGGRHNGQFF. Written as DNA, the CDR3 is TGTGCCAGCAGTTTTCCGGGAGGGCGGCACAATGGGCAGTTCTTC.

The CDR3 sequence: CAISGLAGEHTQYF. The CDR3 DNA follows: TGTGCCATCAGTGGACTAGCGGGAGAACATACGCAGTATTTT. V is TRBV10-3 and J is TRBJ2-3, with 12 nucleotides matching TRBD2. J lost 7 bases, V lost 4 bases, and 3 bases had no gene match. The CDR3 length is 14 residues. Germline CDR1 is ENHRY and CDR2 is SYGVKD.

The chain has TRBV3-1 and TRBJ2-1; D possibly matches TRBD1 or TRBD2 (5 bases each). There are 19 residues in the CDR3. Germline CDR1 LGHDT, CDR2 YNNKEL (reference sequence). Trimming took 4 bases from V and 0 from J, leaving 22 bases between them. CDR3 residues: CASSLLGAPISFSYNEQFF. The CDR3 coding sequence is TGTGCCAGCAGCCTCCTCGGGGCCCCGATTTCCTTCTCCTACAATGAGCAGTTCTTC.

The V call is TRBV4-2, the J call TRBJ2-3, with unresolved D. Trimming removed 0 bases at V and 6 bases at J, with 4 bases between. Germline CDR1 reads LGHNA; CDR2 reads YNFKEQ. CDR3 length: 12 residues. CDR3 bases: TGTGCCAGCAGCCAAGATGACGATACGCAGTATTTT. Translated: CASSQDDDTQYF.

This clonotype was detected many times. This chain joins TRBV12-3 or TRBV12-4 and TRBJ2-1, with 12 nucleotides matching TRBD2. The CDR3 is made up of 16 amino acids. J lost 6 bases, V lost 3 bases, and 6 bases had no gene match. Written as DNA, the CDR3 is TGTGCCAGCAGTTTGGCTAGCGGGAGGGTCGGCAATGAGCAGTTCTTC. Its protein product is CASSLASGRVGNEQFF.

CDR3 protein: CASSLFRGQGKNEQYF. CDR3 bases: TGCGCCAGCAGCTTGTTTAGGGGACAGGGGAAGAATGAGCAGTACTTC. This chain connects TRBV5-1 to TRBJ2-7; TRBD1 aligns across 10 bases. V lost 1 base and J lost 7; bases outside the gene matches: 11. The germline V gene has CDR1 SGHRS and CDR2 YFSETQ. The CDR3 contains 16 residues.

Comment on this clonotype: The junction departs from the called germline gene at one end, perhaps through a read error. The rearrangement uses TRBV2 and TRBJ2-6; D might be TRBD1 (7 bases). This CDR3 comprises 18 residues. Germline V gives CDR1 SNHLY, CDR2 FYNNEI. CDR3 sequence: CAGSEYRQGGTGANVLTF. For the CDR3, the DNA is TGTGCCGGCAGTGAATATAGGCAGGGGGGTACTGGGGCCAACGTCCTGACTTTC.